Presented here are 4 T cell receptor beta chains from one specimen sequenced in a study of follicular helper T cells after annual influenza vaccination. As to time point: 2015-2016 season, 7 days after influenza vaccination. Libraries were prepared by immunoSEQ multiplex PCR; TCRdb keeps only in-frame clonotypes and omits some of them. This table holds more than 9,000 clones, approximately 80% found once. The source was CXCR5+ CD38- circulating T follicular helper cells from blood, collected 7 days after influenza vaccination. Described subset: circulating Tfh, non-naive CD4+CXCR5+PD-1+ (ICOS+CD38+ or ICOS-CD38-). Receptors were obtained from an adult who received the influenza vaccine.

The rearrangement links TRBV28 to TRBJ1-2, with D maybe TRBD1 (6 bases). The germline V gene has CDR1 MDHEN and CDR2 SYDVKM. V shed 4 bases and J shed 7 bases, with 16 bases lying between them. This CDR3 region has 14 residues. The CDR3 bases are TGTGCCAGCAGTTCTCCGGGACATACCTTTGGCTACACCTTC. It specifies CASSSPGHTFGYTF.

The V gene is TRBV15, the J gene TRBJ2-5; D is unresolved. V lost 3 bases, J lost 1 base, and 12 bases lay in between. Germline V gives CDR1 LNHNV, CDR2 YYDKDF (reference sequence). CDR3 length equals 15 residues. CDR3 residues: CATSSVIRSQETQYF. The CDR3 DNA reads TGTGCCACCAGCAGCGTAATAAGATCCCAAGAGACCCAGTACTTC.

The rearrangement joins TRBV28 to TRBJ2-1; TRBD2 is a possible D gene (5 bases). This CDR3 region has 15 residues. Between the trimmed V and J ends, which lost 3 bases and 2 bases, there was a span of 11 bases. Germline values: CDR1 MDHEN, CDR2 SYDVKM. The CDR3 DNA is TGTGCCAGCAGTTTTATAGGGAGTACCTACAATGAGCAGTTCTTC. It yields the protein CASSFIGSTYNEQFF.

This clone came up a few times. The CDR3 DNA reads as TGTGCCAGCAGTTGGCGGGGGAACACAGATACGCAGTATTTT. Protein: CASSWRGNTDTQYF. The V call is TRBV6-5, the J call TRBJ2-3, with TRBD2 identical over 7 bases. CDR1 is MNHEY, CDR2 SVGAGI, per germline. This CDR3 is 14 amino acids long. The V segment lost 4 bases and the J segment 2 bases; nucleotides outside the gene matches: 3.